Following are 18 T cell receptor beta chains from one sample sequenced in a study of OX40 agonist ivuxolimab in advanced cancers. Using immunoSEQ multiplex PCR, the repertoire was profiled, and TCRdb retains in-frame clones only, with some absent. This table holds some 78,000 clones, roughly nine tenths found once. This material consisted of CD4+ or CD8+ T cells sorted from blood, taken in a trial of the OX40 agonist ivuxolimab. The receptors were sampled from an adult with an advanced solid tumor such as melanoma, head and neck, liver or kidney cancer.

This clone has a handful of counts. The chain links TRBV6-1 to TRBJ1-2; D not certain. CDR1 and CDR2 (germline): MNHNS, SASEGT. The CDR3 has 13 residues. Trimming took off 6 bases at V and 0 bases at J, with 8 bases between the two ends. CDR3 nucleotides: TGTGCCAGCAGGGACGGCCCTAACTATGGCTACACCTTC. Translating it yields CASRDGPNYGYTF.

The CDR3 sequence is CAWSVGTGKGFF. The CDR3 nucleotides read TGTGCCTGGAGTGTTGGGACAGGGAAAGGGTTCTTC. This chain links TRBV30 with TRBJ2-1, with TRBD1 matching over 9 bases. Germline CDR1 GTSNPN, CDR2 SVGIG (reference sequence). This CDR3 comprises 12 residues. Trimming at V came to 0 bases and at J to 15 bases, leaving 6 bases not matched to a gene.

The chain is built from TRBV5-1 and TRBJ1-2; 8 bases agree with TRBD1. CDR3 length: 18 residues. Trimming at V came to 3 bases and at J to 0 bases, leaving 13 bases not matched to a gene. The germline CDR1 and CDR2 sequences are SGHRS and YFSETQ. The CDR3 loop is CASSSQVPGTGPNYGYTF. In DNA, the CDR3 is TGCGCCAGCAGCTCCCAAGTCCCCGGGACAGGCCCTAACTATGGCTACACCTTC.

The chain couples TRBV5-1 to TRBJ1-1; the D gene is possibly TRBD1 (5 bases). The V end was cut by 3 bases, the J end by 0 bases, with 12 bases between. The CDR3 has 15 residues. CDR1 and CDR2 (germline): SGHRS, YFSETQ. The CDR3: CASSSASRVNTEAFF. The DNA for the CDR3 is TGCGCCAGCAGCTCGGCCAGCAGGGTGAACACTGAAGCTTTCTTT. The full variable domain, rest sourced from reference TRBV5-1 and TRBJ1-1, is KAGVTQTPRYLIKTRGQQVTLSCSPISGHRSVSWYQQTPGQGLQFLFEYFSETQRNKGNFPGRFSGRQFSNSRSEMNVSTLELGDSALYLCASSSASRVNTEAFFGQGTRLTVV.

The genes are TRBV28 and TRBJ2-3, with unresolved D. The CDR3 has 15 residues. Trimming removed 3 bases from V and 3 bases from J, with 13 bases in between. CDR1 and CDR2 from the germline V gene are MDHEN and SYDVKM. The CDR3 protein is CASSFPLVGTDTQYF. In nucleotides, the CDR3 is TGTGCCAGCAGTTTCCCCTTAGTGGGTACAGATACGCAGTATTTT.

The chain carries TRBV11-2 and TRBJ1-3; D ambiguous. The CDR3 has 15 residues. V gave up 4 bases and J gave up 0 bases, with 10 bases separating them. Germline CDR1 is SGHAT and CDR2 is FQNNGV. The CDR3 here is CASSSRRHSGNTIYF. CDR3 sequence (DNA): TGTGCCAGCAGCTCACGAAGGCACTCTGGAAACACCATATATTTT.

V and J are TRBV19 and TRBJ1-5, with a tentative D call TRBD1 (5 bases). Trimming took off 3 bases at V and 5 bases at J, with 17 bases between the two ends. The germline V gene encodes CDR1 LNHDA and CDR2 SQIVND (reference sequence). The CDR3 consists of 16 residues. This CDR3 reads CASSIVTGILDQPQHF. The CDR3 DNA sequence: TGTGCCAGTAGTATCGTTACAGGTATCCTCGATCAGCCCCAGCATTTT.

The J gene is TRBJ1-4, the V gene TRBV28, with 9 bases that match TRBD1. CDR3 size: 14 residues. CDR1 MDHEN and CDR2 SYDVKM come from the germline V gene. J gave up 6 bases and V 4 bases, and 3 bases lay outside the gene matches. CDR3 nucleotide sequence: TGTGCCAGCAGTTCGGACAGGGGTTATGAAAAACTGTTTTTT. It specifies CASSSDRGYEKLFF. Variable domain in full (rest from reference TRBV28 and TRBJ1-4): DVKVTQSSRYLVKRTGEKVFLECVQDMDHENMFWYRQDPGLGLRLIYFSYDVKMKEKGDIPEGYSVSREKKERFSLILESASTNQTSMYLCASSSDRGYEKLFFGSGTQLSVL.

V is TRBV11-1 and J is TRBJ2-5; D ambiguous. V lost 3 bases and J 5 bases, leaving 16 bases between the germline ends. The germline CDR1 and CDR2 sequences are SGHAT and FQDESV (reference sequence). CDR3 length: 15 residues. In nucleotides, the CDR3 is TGTGCCAGCAGCTTTGTAAACAGCGTAACGGAGACCCAGTACTTC. It yields the protein CASSFVNSVTETQYF.

The chain has TRBV11-2 and TRBJ1-1; D not certain. V was clipped by 5 bases and J by 0 bases, with 16 bases between them. The germline V gene has CDR1 SGHAT and CDR2 FQNNGV. This CDR3 comprises 16 residues. DNA of the CDR3: TGTGCCAGCAGCCGATTGATGACAAGGGTGAACACTGAAGCTTTCTTT. Its translation is CASSRLMTRVNTEAFF.

This clone showed up just once. The chain couples TRBV2 to TRBJ2-6; the D gene is possibly TRBD1 (5 bases). CDR1 and CDR2 (germline): SNHLY, FYNNEI. The V gene lost 6 bases and the J gene lost 2 bases, with 8 bases spanning the gap. The CDR3 loop spans 14 amino acids. CDR3 in amino acids: CASSPRAGANVLTF. CDR3 sequence (DNA): TGTGCCAGCAGCCCCAGGGCTGGGGCCAACGTCCTGACTTTC.

This clone appeared once. The V and J genes are TRBV5-1 and TRBJ1-2; no firm D call. From germline, CDR1 is SGHRS and CDR2 YFSETQ. V lost 2 bases and J 0 bases, leaving 8 bases between the germline ends. The CDR3 is made up of 14 amino acids. The CDR3 loop reads CASSLAAANYGYTF. The DNA for the CDR3 is TGCGCCAGCAGCTTAGCTGCAGCTAACTATGGCTACACCTTC.

J is TRBJ2-5 and V is TRBV5-5, with a tentative D call TRBD1 (5 bases). The V end was cut by 1 base, the J end by 2 bases, with 21 bases between. Germline V gene data show CDR1 as SGHKS and CDR2 as YYEKEE (reference sequence). CDR3 length: 18 amino acids. The CDR3 here is CASSLWYVVPGQQETQYF. CDR3 bases: TGTGCCAGCAGCTTGTGGTATGTCGTCCCAGGACAACAAGAGACCCAGTACTTC.

This chain uses TRBV6-5 with TRBJ1-1, with 7 bases identical to TRBD1. CDR1 is MNHEY, CDR2 SVGAGI, per germline. The CDR3 has 15 amino acids. V trimming: 0 bases; J trimming: 5 bases; junction bases outside the gene matches: 6. CDR3 coding DNA: TGTGCCAGCAGTTACTCGGCAGGGGGAAGGACTGAAGCTTTCTTT. It specifies CASSYSAGGRTEAFF.

The chain is built from TRBV30 and TRBJ2-3; weak D call: TRBD2 (6 bases). V lost 0 bases to trimming and J lost 3 bases, with 19 bases between them. CDR3 length equals 17 residues. CDR1 is GTSNPN and CDR2 is SVGIG in the germline V gene (reference sequence). The CDR3 here is CAWSVGAWGGVTDTQYF. CDR3 nucleotide sequence: TGTGCCTGGAGTGTAGGGGCGTGGGGCGGGGTAACAGATACGCAGTATTTT.

The chain links TRBV6-1 to TRBJ1-5, with a possible D match to TRBD1 (5 bases). The CDR3 sequence is 15 residues long. Germline V CDR1 and CDR2: MNHNS, SASEGT. Trimming cost V 3 bases and J 5 bases, with 14 bases left between them. For the CDR3, the DNA is TGTGCCAGCAGTGAGGTGGCCAGGGTGCATCAGCCCCAGCATTTT. Protein product: CASSEVARVHQPQHF.

The rearrangement links TRBV30 to TRBJ2-5; D is unresolved. Germline-derived CDR1 and CDR2 are GTSNPN and SVGIG (reference sequence). Deletions cut 2 bases from V and 2 bases from J, with 9 bases between. This CDR3 spans 13 amino acids. The CDR3 loop is CAWSRGPQETQYF. CDR3 nucleotides: TGTGCCTGGAGTCGCGGTCCACAAGAGACCCAGTACTTC.

V gene TRBV4-2 combines with J gene TRBJ1-3; D gene ambiguous. Germline V CDR1 and CDR2: LGHNA, YNFKEQ. The V gene lost 2 bases and the J gene lost 0 bases, with 11 bases spanning the gap. This CDR3 is 16 amino acids long. This CDR3 reads CASSQTRIGSGNTIYF. CDR3 DNA: TGTGCCAGCAGCCAAACCCGCATAGGCTCTGGAAACACCATATATTTT.